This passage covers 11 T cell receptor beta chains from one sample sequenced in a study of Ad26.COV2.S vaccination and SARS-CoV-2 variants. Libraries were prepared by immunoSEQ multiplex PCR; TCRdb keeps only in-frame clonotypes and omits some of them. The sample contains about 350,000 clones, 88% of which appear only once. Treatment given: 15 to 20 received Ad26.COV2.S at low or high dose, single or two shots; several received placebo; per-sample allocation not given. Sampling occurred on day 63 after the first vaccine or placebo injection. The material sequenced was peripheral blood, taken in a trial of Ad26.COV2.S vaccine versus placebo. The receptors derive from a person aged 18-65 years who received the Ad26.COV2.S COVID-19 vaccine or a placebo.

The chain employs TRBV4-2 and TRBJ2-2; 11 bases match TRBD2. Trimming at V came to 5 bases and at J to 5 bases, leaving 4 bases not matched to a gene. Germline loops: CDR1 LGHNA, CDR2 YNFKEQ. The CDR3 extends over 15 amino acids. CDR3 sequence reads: CASSSRLAGTGELFF. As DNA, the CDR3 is TGTGCCAGCAGCTCCCGACTAGCGGGGACCGGGGAGCTGTTTTTT.

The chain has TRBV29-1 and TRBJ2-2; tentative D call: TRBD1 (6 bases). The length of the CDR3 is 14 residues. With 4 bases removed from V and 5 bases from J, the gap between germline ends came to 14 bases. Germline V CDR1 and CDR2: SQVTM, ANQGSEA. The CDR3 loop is CSVAPGGLTGELFF. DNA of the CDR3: TGCAGCGTTGCGCCTGGGGGCTTGACCGGGGAGCTGTTTTTT.

The CDR3 sequence is CASSQLDSEQYF. For the CDR3, the DNA is TGTGCCAGCAGCCAACTGGACAGCGAGCAGTACTTC. The chain links TRBV11-3 to TRBJ2-7, with TRBD1 as a possible D gene (6 bases). V lost 5 bases and J lost 6, with 11 bases in between. Germline CDR1 and CDR2: SGHNT and YENEEA. The length of the CDR3 is 12 residues.

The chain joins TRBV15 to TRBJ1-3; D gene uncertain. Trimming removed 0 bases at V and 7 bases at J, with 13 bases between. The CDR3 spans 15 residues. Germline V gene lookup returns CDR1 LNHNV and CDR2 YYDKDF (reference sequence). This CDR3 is CATSRDRVQSNTIYF. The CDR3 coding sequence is TGTGCCACCAGCAGAGATCGGGTACAGTCGAACACCATATATTTT.

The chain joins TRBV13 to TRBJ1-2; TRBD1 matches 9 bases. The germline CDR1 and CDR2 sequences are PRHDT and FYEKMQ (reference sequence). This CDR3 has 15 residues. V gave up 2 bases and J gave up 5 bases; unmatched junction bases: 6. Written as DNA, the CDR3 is TGTGCCAGCAGCTTACAACAGGGGGCGCTTTATGGCTACACCTTC. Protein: CASSLQQGALYGYTF. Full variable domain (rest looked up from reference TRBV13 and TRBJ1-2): AAGVIQSPRHLIKEKRETATLKCYPIPRHDTVYWYQQGPGQDPQFLISFYEKMQSDKGSIPDRFSAQQFSDYHSELNMSSLELGDSALYFCASSLQQGALYGYTFGSGTRLTVV.

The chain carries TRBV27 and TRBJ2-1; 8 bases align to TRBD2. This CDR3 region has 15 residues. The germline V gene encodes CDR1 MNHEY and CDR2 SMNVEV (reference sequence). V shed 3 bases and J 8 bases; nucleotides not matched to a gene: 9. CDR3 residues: CASSFEAGGTDEQFF. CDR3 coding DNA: TGTGCCAGCAGTTTTGAGGCGGGAGGAACTGATGAGCAGTTCTTC.

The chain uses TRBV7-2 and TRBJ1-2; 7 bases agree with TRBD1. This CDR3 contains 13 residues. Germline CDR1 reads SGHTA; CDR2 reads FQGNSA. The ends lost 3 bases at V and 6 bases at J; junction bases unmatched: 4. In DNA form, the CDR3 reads TGTGCCAGCAGCTTTACAGGGGCCCATGGCTACACCTTC. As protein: CASSFTGAHGYTF.

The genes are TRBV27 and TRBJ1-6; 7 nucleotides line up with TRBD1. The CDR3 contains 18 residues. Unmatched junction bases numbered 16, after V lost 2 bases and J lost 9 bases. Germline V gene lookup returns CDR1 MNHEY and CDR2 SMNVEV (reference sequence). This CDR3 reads CASSLRDSFFSVGSPLHF. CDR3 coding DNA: TGTGCCAGCAGTTTACGGGACAGCTTCTTTTCAGTCGGTTCACCCCTCCACTTT.

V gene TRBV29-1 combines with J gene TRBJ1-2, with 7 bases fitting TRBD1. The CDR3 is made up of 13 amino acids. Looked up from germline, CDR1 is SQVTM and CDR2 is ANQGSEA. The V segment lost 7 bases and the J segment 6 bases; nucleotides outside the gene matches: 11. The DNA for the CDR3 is TGCAGCGCTGGGGAGACAGGGCTGGATGGCTACACCTTC. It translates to CSAGETGLDGYTF.

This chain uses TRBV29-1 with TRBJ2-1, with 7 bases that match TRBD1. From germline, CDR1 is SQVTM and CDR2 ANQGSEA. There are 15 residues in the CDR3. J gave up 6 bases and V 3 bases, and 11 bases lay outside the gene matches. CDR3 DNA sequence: TGCAGCGTTGATTGGAGAGCCAGGGGGAGCAATGAGCAGTTCTTC. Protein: CSVDWRARGSNEQFF.

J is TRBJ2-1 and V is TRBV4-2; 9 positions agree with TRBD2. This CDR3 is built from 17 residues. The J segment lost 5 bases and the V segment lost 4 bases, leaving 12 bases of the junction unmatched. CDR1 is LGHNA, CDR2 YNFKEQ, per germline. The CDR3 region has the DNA TGTGCCAGCAGCCCTTTTAGCGGGGGCCTATGGGACAATGAGCAGTTCTTC. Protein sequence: CASSPFSGGLWDNEQFF.